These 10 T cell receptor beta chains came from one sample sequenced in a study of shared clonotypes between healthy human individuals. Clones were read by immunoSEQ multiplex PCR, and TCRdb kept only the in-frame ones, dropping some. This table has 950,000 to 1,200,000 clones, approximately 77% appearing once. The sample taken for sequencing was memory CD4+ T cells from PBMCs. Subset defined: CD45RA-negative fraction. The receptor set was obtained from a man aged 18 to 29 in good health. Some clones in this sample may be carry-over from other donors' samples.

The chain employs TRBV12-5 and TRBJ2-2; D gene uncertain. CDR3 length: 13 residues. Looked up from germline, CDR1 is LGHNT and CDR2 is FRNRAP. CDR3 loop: CVTRSLNTGELFF. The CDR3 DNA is TGTGTCACAAGGTCCCTGAACACCGGGGAGCTGTTTTTT.

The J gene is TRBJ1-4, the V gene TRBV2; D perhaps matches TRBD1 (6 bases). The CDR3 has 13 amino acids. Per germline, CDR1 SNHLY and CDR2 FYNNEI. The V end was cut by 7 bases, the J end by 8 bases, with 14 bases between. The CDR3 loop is CASTQQGGEKLFF. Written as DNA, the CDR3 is TGTGCCAGCACCCAACAGGGTGGGGAAAAACTGTTTTTT.

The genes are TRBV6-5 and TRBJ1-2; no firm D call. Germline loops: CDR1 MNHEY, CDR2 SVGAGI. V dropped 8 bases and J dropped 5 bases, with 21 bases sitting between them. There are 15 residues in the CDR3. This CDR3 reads CASSLRANYPYGYTF. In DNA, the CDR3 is TGTGCCAGCTCTCTACGAGCCAACTACCCTTATGGCTACACCTTC.

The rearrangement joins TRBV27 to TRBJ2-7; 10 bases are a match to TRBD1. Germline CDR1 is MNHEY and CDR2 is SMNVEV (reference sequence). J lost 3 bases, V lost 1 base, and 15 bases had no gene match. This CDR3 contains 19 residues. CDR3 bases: TGTGCCAGCAGTTTATTTGGGACAGGGGACCGTAGGGGCCACTACGAGCAGTACTTC. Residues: CASSLFGTGDRRGHYEQYF.

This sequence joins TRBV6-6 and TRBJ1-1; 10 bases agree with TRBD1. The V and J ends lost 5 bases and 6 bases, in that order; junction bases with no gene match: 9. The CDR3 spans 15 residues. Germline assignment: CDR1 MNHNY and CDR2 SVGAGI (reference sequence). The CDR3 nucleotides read TGTGCCAGCAGTCAAATTGACAGGGGGCGATCTGAAGCTTTCTTT. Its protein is CASSQIDRGRSEAFF.

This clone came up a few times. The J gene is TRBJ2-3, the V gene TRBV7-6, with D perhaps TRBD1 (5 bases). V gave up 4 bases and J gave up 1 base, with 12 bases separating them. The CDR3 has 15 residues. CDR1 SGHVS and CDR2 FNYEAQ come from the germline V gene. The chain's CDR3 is CASSSRAEGTDTQYF. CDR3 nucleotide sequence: TGTGCCAGCAGCTCCAGGGCCGAGGGCACAGATACGCAGTATTTT. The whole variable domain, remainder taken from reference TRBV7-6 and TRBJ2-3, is GAGVSQSPRYKVTKRGQDVALRCDPISGHVSLYWYRQALGQGPEFLTYFNYEAQQDKSGLPNDRFSAERPEGSISTLTIQRTEQRDSAMYRCASSSRAEGTDTQYFGPGTRLTVL.

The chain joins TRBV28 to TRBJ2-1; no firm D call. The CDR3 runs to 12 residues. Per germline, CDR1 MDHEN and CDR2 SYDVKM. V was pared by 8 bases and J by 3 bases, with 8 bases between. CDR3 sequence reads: CASSVVYNEQFF. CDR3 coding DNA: TGTGCCAGCTCGGTTGTCTACAATGAGCAGTTCTTC.

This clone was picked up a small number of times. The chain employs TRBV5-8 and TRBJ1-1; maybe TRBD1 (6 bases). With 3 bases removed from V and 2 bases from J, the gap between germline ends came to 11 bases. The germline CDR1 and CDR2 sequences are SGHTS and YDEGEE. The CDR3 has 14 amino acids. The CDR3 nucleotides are TGTGCCAGCAGCTCTCCGGGACACAACACTGAAGCTTTCTTT. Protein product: CASSSPGHNTEAFF.

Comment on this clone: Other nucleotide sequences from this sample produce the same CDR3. The CDR3 region is CASSLLAGADTQYF. The DNA of the CDR3 is TGCGCCAGCAGCCTACTAGCGGGAGCAGATACGCAGTATTTT. This chain uses TRBV4-1 with TRBJ2-3, with 11 bases lining up with TRBD2. Germline values: CDR1 MGHRA, CDR2 YSYEKL. This CDR3 contains 14 residues. With 4 bases clipped from V and 4 bases from J, the junction kept 1 base outside the gene matches.

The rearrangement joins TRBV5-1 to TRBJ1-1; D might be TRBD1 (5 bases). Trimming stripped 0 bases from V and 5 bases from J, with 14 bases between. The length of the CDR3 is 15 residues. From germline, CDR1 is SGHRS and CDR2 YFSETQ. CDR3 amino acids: CASSLVWGSMTEAFF. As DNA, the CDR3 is TGCGCCAGCAGCTTGGTTTGGGGCTCGATGACTGAAGCTTTCTTT.